These T cell receptor beta chains were read from a single sample in a study of T cell changes during pregnancy in multiple sclerosis. Libraries were prepared by immunoSEQ multiplex PCR; TCRdb keeps only in-frame clonotypes and omits some of them. The sample shows more than 75,000 clones, approximately 95% of them seen only once. This material consisted of peripheral blood, taken in the first trimester of pregnancy. The receptors shown here come from a female donor with multiple sclerosis, enrolled in a pregnancy study. Both conserved end residues are part of each CDR3.

TRBV2	TRBJ1-1	CASRLTGDTEAFF
TRBV5-1	TRBJ2-7	CASSSGLAGVWEQYF
TRBV6-5	TRBJ2-5	CASSYKGMGTQYF
TRBV7-9	TRBJ2-3	CASSRRALAHTQYF
TRBV28	TRBJ2-1	CASSLSRAGRNEQFF
TRBV5-1	TRBJ2-1	CASSFRGGGNEQFF
TRBV19	TRBJ2-7	CASSAGQGMRYEQYF
TRBV10-2	TRBJ2-5	CASSESRALGYF
TRBV7-2	TRBJ2-7	CASSLANQPRDTREQYF
TRBV27	TRBJ1-1	CASTPRPDRGTEAFF
TRBV5-8	TRBJ1-1	CASSLQGRGAFF
TRBV9	TRBJ2-1	CASSVGLAGFTYNEQFF
TRBV5-1	TRBJ1-3	CASSPEGNTIYF
TRBV15	TRBJ1-6	CATRTGYNSPLHF
TRBV29-1	TRBJ2-7	CSVGQGRYEQYF
TRBV7-3	TRBJ2-6	CASSDTGTVPSGANVLTF
TRBV6-1	TRBJ2-7	CASSTGTISYEQYF
TRBV19	TRBJ1-1	CASSIGSRGIFTEAFF
TRBV7-9	TRBJ1-1	CASSYNPGGPNTEAFF
TRBV19	TRBJ1-2	CASSATDRGRGYGYTF
TRBV19	TRBJ2-1	CASTRGGLGYNEQFF
TRBV9	TRBJ1-3	CASSVANRRDTIYF
TRBV5-1	TRBJ2-3	CASSLAGTASTDTQYF
TRBV9	TRBJ2-3	CASSAAGTSTDTQYF
TRBV10-1	TRBJ2-7	CATSQGGDPYEQYF
TRBV27	TRBJ2-1	CASTLRQNQFNEQFF
TRBV4-2	TRBJ2-6	CASSQDAAASNGANVLTF